These T cell receptor beta chains were read from a single sample in a study of T cell responses to AZD1222 COVID-19 vaccine. Produced via immunoSEQ multiplex PCR; TCRdb's table is partial and in-frame only. Of about 130,000 clones listed, over 75% are singletons. Sample: peripheral blood, taken on day 0 of AZD1222 vaccination. The receptors were sampled from an adult in good health. CDR3s leave out the opening cysteine and the closing phenylalanine or tryptophan.

v_gene: TRBV27
j_gene: TRBJ2-6
CDR3aa: ASSLGQGRSGANVLT

v_gene: TRBV13
j_gene: TRBJ2-1
CDR3aa: ASSLGLAGGVSYQGNEQF

v_gene: TRBV7-7
j_gene: TRBJ2-3
CDR3aa: ASSYGAGRTDTQY

v_gene: TRBV11-3
j_gene: TRBJ2-1
CDR3aa: ASSPRPPGSGYNEQF

v_gene: TRBV4-1
j_gene: TRBJ2-2
CDR3aa: ASSQDPSGGGGELF

v_gene: TRBV19
j_gene: TRBJ2-7
CDR3aa: ASSTPGQNYEQY

v_gene: TRBV5-1
j_gene: TRBJ2-1
CDR3aa: ASSSETHNPWNEQF

v_gene: TRBV15
j_gene: TRBJ1-4
CDR3aa: ATSRVWAGGGSTNEKLF

v_gene: TRBV5-1
j_gene: TRBJ1-5
CDR3aa: ASSLEGVGGNQPQH

v_gene: TRBV29-1
j_gene: TRBJ2-5
CDR3aa: SASGGAETQY

v_gene: TRBV6-5
j_gene: TRBJ1-5
CDR3aa: ASSYSFSSPQH

v_gene: TRBV5-5
j_gene: TRBJ1-5
CDR3aa: ASSPTLTGAGQPQH

v_gene: TRBV7-9
j_gene: TRBJ1-1
CDR3aa: ASSQPSGQGAVTEAF

v_gene: TRBV5-1
j_gene: TRBJ1-3
CDR3aa: ASSLEGGKNTIY

v_gene: TRBV1
j_gene: TRBJ2-2
CDR3aa: TSSQFQRPTGELF